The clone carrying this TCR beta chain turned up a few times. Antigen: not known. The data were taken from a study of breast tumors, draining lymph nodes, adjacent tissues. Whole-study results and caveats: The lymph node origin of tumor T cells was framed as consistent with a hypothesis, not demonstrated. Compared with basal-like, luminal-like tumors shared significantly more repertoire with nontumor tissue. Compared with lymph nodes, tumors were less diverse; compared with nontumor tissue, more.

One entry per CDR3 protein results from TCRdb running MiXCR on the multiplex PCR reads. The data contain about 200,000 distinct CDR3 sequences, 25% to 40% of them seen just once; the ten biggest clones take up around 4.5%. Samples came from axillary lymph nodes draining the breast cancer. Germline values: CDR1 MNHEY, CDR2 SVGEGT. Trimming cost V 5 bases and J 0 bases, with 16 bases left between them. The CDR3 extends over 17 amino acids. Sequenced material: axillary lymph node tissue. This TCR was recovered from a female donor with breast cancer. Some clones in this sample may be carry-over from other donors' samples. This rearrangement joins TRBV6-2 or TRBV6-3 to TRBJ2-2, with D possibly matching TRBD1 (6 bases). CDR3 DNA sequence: TGTGCCAGCAGTACACAGGGCCTGCACTCGAACACCGGGGAGCTGTTTTTT. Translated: CASSTQGLHSNTGELFF.